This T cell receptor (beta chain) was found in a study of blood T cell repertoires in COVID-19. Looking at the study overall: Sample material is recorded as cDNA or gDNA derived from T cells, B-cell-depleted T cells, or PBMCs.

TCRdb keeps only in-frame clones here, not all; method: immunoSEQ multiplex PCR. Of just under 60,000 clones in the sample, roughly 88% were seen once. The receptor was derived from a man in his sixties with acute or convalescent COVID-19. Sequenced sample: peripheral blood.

The CDR3 protein is CASSFPSGRNIQYF. In nucleotides, the CDR3 is TGTGCCAGCAGCTTCCCTAGCGGGAGGAACATTCAGTACTTC. The gene calls are TRBV7-9 and TRBJ2-4, with TRBD2 identical over 11 bases. The CDR3 consists of 14 residues. Germline V gene lookup returns CDR1 SEHNR and CDR2 FQNEAQ (reference sequence). The junction had 2 bases not matched to a gene; V was cut back by 3 bases and J by 7 bases.